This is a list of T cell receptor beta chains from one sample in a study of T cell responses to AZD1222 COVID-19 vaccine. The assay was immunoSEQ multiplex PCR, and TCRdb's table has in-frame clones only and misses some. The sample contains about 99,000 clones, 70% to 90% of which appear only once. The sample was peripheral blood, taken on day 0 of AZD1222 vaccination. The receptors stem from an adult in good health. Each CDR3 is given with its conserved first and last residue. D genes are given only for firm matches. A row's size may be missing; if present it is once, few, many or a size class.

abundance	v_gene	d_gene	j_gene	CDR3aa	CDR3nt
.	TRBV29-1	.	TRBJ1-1	CSVGNTEAFF	TGCAGCGTTGGAAACACTGAAGCTTTCTTT
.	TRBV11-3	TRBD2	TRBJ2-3	CASSFFSGSLSDTQYF	TGTGCCAGCAGCTTTTTTAGCGGGAGTCTGTCGGATACGCAGTATTTT
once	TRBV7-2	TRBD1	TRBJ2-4	CASSSEGTGGLNIQYF	TGTGCCAGCAGCTCAGAGGGGACAGGGGGACTGAACATTCAGTACTTC
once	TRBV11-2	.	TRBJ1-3	CASSGTTGGNTIYF	TGTGCCAGCAGCGGGACGACAGGTGGAAACACCATATATTTT
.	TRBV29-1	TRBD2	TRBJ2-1	CSGSHMGGRQFF	TGCAGCGGGAGTCATATGGGAGGGCGACAGTTCTTC
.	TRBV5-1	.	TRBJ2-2	CASSRYGEDTGELFF	TGCGCCAGCAGCAGGTACGGGGAGGATACCGGGGAGCTGTTTTTT
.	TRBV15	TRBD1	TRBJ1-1	CATSREMTGVNTEAFF	TGTGCCACCAGCAGAGAAATGACAGGGGTGAACACTGAAGCTTTCTTT
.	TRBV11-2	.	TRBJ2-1	CASSLDPLHGGYNEQFF	TGTGCCAGCAGCTTAGATCCGCTTCACGGAGGCTACAATGAGCAGTTCTTC
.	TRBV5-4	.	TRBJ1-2	CASSPDLDRFNYGYTF	TGTGCCAGCAGCCCGGATTTGGACAGATTTAACTATGGCTACACCTTC
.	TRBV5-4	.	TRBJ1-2	CASSLNAYGYTF	TGTGCCAGCAGCTTGAACGCTTATGGCTACACCTTC
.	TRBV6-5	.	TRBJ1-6	CASSFEHNSPLHF	TGTGCCAGCAGTTTCGAACATAATTCACCCCTCCACTTT
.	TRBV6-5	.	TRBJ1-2	CASSSATGRGGYTF	TGTGCCAGCAGCTCCGCGACGGGCAGAGGTGGCTACACCTTC
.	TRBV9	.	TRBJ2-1	CASSASGEEYNEQFF	TGTGCCAGCAGCGCATCAGGGGAAGAGTACAATGAGCAGTTCTTC
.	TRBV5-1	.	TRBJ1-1	CASSPGPGSRTEAFF	TGCGCCAGCAGCCCGGGACCGGGAAGTAGGACTGAAGCTTTCTTT
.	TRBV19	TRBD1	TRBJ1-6	CATADREYSPLHF	TGTGCCACCGCGGACAGGGAGTATTCACCCCTCCACTTT
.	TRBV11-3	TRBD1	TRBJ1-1	CASSSGQGRTEAFF	TGTGCCAGCAGCTCCGGACAGGGGAGGACTGAAGCTTTCTTT
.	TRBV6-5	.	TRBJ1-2	CASSYGTSSYGYTF	TGTGCCAGCAGTTACGGGACATCCAGCTATGGCTACACCTTC
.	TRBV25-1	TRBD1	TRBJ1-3	CASSGGQENSGNTIYF	TGTGCCAGCAGTGGGGGACAGGAGAACTCTGGAAACACCATATATTTT
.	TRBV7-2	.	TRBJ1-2	CASSLAPPGNSYGYTF	TGTGCCAGCAGCTTAGCGCCGCCAGGGAATTCTTATGGCTACACCTTC
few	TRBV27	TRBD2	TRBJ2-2	CASSLGASGIVGELFF	TGTGCCAGCAGTTTAGGGGCTAGCGGGATAGTCGGGGAGCTGTTTTTT
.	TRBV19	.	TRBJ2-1	CASSILRMSLDNEQFF	TGTGCCAGTAGTATCCTTAGGATGAGTCTGGACAATGAGCAGTTCTTC
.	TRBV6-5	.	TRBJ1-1	CASSYGGSRIATEAFF	TGTGCCAGCAGTTACGGCGGATCACGGATTGCCACTGAAGCTTTCTTT
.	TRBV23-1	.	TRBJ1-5	CASSQSGLGGQPQHF	TGCGCCAGCAGTCAATCCGGGCTAGGGGGTCAGCCCCAGCATTTT
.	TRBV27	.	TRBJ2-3	CASSHRRTVDTDTQYF	TGTGCCAGCAGCCATAGAAGGACAGTGGACACAGATACGCAGTATTTT
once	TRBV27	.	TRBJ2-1	CASSFGGGEQFF	TGTGCCAGCAGTTTCGGAGGTGGTGAGCAGTTCTTC
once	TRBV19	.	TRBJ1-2	CASSRRTEIYGYTF	TGTGCCAGTAGTCGTCGGACAGAGATCTATGGCTACACCTTC
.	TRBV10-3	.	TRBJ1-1	CAISDKTEWAEAFF	TGTGCCATCAGTGATAAAACCGAATGGGCTGAAGCTTTCTTT
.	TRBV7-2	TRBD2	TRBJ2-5	CASNLSPGLGETQYF	TGTGCCAGCAACCTCTCACCGGGACTAGGAGAGACCCAGTACTTC
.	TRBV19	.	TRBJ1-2	CASSIRGREGSYGYTF	TGTGCCAGTAGTATAAGGGGAAGGGAAGGAAGCTATGGCTACACCTTC
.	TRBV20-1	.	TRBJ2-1	CSASKALGALYNEQFF	TGCAGTGCTAGTAAGGCCCTCGGGGCGTTGTACAATGAGCAGTTCTTC
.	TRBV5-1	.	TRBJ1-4	CASSRMGAGSEKLFF	TGCGCCAGCAGCCGGATGGGGGCCGGGTCTGAAAAACTGTTTTTT
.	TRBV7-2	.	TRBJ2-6	CASSVSGANVLTF	TGTGCCAGCAGCGTCTCTGGGGCCAACGTCCTGACTTTC
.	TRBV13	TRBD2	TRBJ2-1	CASSLGGLADYNEQFF	TGTGCCAGCAGCTTAGGCGGACTAGCGGACTACAATGAGCAGTTCTTC
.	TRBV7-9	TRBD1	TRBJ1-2	CASSPWDSFYGYTF	TGTGCCAGCAGCCCGTGGGACAGCTTCTATGGCTACACCTTC
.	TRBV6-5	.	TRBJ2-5	CASSLTGFQETQYF	TGTGCCAGCAGTTTAACAGGGTTCCAAGAGACCCAGTACTTC
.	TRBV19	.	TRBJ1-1	CASMDREVAGAFF	TGTGCCAGTATGGATAGGGAAGTAGCAGGGGCTTTCTTT
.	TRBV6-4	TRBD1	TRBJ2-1	CASSNGTDYNEQFF	TGTGCCAGCAGTAACGGGACAGATTACAATGAGCAGTTCTTC
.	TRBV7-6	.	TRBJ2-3	CASSSPFGRNTDTQYF	TGTGCCAGCAGCTCACCTTTCGGGCGGAATACAGATACGCAGTATTTT
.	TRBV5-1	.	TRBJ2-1	CASSLEVASSSYNEQFF	TGTGCCAGCAGCTTGGAGGTTGCCTCGAGCTCCTACAATGAGCAGTTCTTC
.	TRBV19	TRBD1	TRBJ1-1	CASSIQGGAFF	TGTGCCAGTAGTATACAGGGGGGCGCTTTCTTT
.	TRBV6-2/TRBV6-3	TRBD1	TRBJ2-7	CASSNTQGPDEQYF	TGTGCCAGCAGCAACACACAGGGGCCGGACGAGCAGTACTTC
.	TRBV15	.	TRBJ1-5	CATSRGGTSDQPQHF	TGTGCCACCAGCAGGGGGGGGACATCCGATCAGCCCCAGCATTTT
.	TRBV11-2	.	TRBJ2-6	CASLDGEDGANVLTF	TGTGCCAGCCTGGACGGGGAGGATGGGGCCAACGTCCTGACTTTC
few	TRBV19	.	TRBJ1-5	CASSIPRGPNSNQPQHF	TGTGCCAGTAGTATTCCCCGGGGGCCTAATAGCAATCAGCCCCAGCATTTT
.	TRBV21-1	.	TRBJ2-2	CANQKLQDTHLSNTGELFF	TGTGCCAACCAAAAACTCCAGGACACCCACCTCTCGAACACCGGGGAGCTGTTTTTT
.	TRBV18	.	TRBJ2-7	CASSPFMGGGYEQYF	TGTGCCAGCTCACCATTCATGGGGGGCGGCTACGAGCAGTACTTC
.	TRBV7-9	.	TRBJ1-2	CASSKVGRGYTF	TGTGCCAGCAGCAAGGTCGGACGGGGCTACACCTTC
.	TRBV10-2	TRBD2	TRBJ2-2	CASSPLAGKGELFF	TGCGCCAGCAGTCCGCTAGCGGGGAAGGGGGAGCTGTTTTTT
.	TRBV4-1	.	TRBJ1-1	CASGTGSRNTEAFF	TGCGCCAGCGGAACAGGGTCCCGGAACACTGAAGCTTTCTTT
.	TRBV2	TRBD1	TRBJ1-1	CASSVVAGGLNTEAFF	TGTGCCAGCAGTGTTGTGGCAGGGGGTTTGAACACTGAAGCTTTCTTT
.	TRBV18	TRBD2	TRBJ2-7	CASSYGLAGASYEQYF	TGTGCCAGCTCCTACGGACTAGCGGGGGCCTCCTACGAGCAGTACTTC
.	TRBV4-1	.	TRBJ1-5	CASSQDRGGAQPQHF	TGCGCCAGCAGCCAAGATCGAGGGGGAGCTCAGCCCCAGCATTTT
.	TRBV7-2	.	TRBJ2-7	CASSLAIDVAYEQYF	TGTGCCAGCAGCTTAGCCATAGATGTCGCCTACGAGCAGTACTTC
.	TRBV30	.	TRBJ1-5	CAWSRGSDQPQHF	TGTGCCTGGAGTAGGGGTAGCGATCAGCCCCAGCATTTT
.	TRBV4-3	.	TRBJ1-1	CASSQVDTEAFF	TGCGCCAGCAGCCAAGTGGACACTGAAGCTTTCTTT
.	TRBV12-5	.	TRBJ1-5	CASGLEANQPQHF	TGTGCTAGTGGTCTGGAGGCCAATCAGCCCCAGCATTTT
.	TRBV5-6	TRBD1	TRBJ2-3	CASSLDGQGHPGQYF	TGTGCCAGCAGCTTGGATGGACAGGGCCACCCGGGGCAGTATTTT
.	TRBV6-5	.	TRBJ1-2	CASSRGYGYTF	TGTGCCAGCAGCCGGGGCTATGGCTACACCTTC